This TCR beta chain was sequenced during a study of cytomegalovirus exposure and HLA in healthy donors. Germline V lookup: CDR1 MGHRA, CDR2 YSYEKL. The V end was cut by 4 bases, the J end by 4 bases, with 17 bases between. CDR3 size: 15 residues. 13 Jbeta primers and 60 Vbeta primers were used for the PCR. The method was immunoSEQ multiplex PCR; TCRdb's version includes in-frame clones alone and lacks a portion of them. The sample includes some 180,000 clones, 70% to 80% of them seen just once. Sequencing used PBMCs. This clonotype originated in a male donor in good health and CMV-seronegative. The V call is TRBV4-1, the J call TRBJ2-7, with a weak D call TRBD2 (5 bases). CDR3 protein: CASSRWVGPGYEQYF. DNA for the CDR3: TGCGCCAGCAGCCGTTGGGTCGGGCCGGGGTACGAGCAGTACTTC.